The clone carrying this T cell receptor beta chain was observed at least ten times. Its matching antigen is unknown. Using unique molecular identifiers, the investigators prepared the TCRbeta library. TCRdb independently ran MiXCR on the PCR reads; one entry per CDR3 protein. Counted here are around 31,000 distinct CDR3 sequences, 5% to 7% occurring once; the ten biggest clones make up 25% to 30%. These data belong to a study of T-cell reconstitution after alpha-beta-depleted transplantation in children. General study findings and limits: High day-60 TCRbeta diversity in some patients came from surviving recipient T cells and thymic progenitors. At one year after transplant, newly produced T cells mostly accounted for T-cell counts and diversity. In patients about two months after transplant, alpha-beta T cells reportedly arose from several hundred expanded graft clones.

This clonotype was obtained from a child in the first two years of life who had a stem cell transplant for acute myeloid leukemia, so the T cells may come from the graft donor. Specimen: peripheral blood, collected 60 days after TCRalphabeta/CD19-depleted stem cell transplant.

The CDR3 sequence: CASSPTTTDTQYF. CDR3 coding DNA: TGTGCCAGCTCACCAACCACCACAGATACGCAGTATTTT. The chain has TRBV18 and TRBJ2-3; D not certain. Germline assignment: CDR1 KGHSH and CDR2 LQKENI. The CDR3 extends over 13 amino acids. V lost 2 bases and J lost 2, with 5 bases in between.